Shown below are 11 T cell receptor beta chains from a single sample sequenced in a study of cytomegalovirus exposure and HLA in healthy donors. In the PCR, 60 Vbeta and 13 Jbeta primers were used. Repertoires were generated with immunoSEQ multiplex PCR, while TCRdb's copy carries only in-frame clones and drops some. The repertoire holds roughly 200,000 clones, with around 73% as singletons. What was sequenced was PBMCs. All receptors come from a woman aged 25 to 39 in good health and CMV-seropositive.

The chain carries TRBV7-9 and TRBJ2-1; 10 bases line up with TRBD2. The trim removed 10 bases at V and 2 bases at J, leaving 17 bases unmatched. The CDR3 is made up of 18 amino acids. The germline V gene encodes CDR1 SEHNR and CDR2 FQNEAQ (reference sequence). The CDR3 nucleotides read TGTGCCACCAAACCTGGGGGGACTAGCGTCACGACCTACAATGAGCAGTTCTTC. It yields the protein CATKPGGTSVTTYNEQFF.

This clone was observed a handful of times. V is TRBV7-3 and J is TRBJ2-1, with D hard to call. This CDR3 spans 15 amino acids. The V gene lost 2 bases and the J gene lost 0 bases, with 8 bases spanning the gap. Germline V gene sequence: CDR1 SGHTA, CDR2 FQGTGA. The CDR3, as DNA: TGTGCCAGCAGCTTAGCGTTTAGCTCCTACAATGAGCAGTTCTTC. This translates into CASSLAFSSYNEQFF.

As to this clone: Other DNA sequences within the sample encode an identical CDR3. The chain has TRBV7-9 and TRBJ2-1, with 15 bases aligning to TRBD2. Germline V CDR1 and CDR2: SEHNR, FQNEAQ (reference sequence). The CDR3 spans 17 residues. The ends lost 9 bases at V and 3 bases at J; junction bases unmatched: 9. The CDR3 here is CASSPWGLAGGYNEQFF. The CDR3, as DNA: TGTGCCAGTAGCCCGTGGGGACTAGCGGGGGGCTACAATGAGCAGTTCTTC.

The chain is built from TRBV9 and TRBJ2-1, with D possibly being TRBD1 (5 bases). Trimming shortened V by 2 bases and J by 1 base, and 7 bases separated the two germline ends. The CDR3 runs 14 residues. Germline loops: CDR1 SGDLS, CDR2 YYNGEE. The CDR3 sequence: CASSVAGSYNEQFF. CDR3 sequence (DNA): TGTGCCAGCAGCGTCGCAGGGTCCTACAATGAGCAGTTCTTC.

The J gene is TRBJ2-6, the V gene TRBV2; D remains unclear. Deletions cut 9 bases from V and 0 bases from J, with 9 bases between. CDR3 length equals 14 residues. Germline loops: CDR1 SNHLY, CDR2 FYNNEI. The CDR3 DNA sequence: TGTGCCAGGTTAACAGTCTCTGGGGCCAACGTCCTGACTTTC. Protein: CARLTVSGANVLTF.

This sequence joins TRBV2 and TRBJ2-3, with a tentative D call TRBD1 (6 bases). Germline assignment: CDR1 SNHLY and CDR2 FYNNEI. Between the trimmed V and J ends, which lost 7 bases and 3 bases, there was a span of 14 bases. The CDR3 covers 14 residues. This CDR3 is CASKDIQGTDTQYF. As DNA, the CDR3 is TGTGCCAGCAAGGACATACAGGGTACAGATACGCAGTATTTT.

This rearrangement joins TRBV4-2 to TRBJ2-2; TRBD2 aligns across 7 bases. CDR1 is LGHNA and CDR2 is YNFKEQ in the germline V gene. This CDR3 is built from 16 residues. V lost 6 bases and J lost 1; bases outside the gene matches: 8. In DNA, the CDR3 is TGTGCCAGCAGACCCTGGGCTAGCGGGAACACCGGGGAGCTGTTTTTT. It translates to CASRPWASGNTGELFF.

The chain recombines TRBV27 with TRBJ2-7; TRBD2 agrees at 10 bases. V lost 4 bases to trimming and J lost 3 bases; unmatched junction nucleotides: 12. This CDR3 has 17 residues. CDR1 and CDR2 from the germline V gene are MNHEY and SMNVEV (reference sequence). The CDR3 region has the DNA TGTGCCAGCAGTTCGGTCTGGACTCTAGCGGGGGTCTACGAGCAGTACTTC. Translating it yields CASSSVWTLAGVYEQYF.

CDR3 bases: TGTGCCAGCAGCTTGGGTGAGGTGAGAGATACGCAGTATTTT. It yields the protein CASSLGEVRDTQYF. This sequence joins TRBV5-4 and TRBJ2-3, with D unresolved. Germline V CDR1 and CDR2: SGHNT, YYREEE (reference sequence). CDR3 size: 14 residues. Trimming shortened V by 0 bases and J by 5 bases, and 10 bases separated the two germline ends.

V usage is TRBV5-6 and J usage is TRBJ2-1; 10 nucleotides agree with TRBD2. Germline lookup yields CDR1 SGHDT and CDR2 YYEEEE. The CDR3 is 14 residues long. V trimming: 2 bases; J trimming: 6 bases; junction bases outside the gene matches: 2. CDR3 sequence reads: CASSLASGSNEQFF. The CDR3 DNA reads TGTGCCAGCAGCTTAGCTAGCGGGAGCAATGAGCAGTTCTTC.

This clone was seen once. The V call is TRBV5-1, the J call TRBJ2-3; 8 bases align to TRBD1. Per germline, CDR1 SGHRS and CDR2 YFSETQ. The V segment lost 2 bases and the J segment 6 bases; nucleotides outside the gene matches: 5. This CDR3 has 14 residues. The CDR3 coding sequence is TGCGCCAGCAGCTTTGGACAGGGTTTTGATACGCAGTATTTT. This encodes CASSFGQGFDTQYF.